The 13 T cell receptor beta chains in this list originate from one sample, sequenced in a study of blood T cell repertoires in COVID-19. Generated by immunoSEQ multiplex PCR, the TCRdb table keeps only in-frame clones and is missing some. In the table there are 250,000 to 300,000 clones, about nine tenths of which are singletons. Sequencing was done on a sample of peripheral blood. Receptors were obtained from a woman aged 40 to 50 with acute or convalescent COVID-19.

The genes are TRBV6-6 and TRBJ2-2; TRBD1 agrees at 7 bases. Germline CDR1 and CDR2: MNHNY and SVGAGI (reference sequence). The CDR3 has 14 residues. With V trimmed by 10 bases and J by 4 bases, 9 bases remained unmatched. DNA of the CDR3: TGTGCCACGTACAGGGGCCCTACCACCGGGGAGCTGTTTTTT. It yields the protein CATYRGPTTGELFF.

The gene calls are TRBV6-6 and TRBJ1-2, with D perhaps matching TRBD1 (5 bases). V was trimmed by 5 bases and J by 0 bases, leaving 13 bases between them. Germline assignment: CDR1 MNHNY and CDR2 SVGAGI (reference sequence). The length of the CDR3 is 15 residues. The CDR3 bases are TGTGCCAGCAGTCCACGACAGCCACCTAACTATGGCTACACCTTC. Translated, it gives CASSPRQPPNYGYTF.

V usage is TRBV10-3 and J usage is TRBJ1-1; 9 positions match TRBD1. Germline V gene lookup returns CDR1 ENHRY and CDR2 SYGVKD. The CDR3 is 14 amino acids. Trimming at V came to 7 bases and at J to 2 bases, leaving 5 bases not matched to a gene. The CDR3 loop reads CAITPDRGNTEAFF. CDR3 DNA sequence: TGTGCCATCACTCCGGACAGGGGTAACACTGAAGCTTTCTTT.

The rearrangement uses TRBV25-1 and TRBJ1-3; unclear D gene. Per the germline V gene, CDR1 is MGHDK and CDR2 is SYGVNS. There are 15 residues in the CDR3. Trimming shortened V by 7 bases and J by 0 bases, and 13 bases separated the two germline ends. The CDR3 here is CASNPDGDSGNTIYF. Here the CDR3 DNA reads TGTGCCAGCAACCCGGACGGGGACTCTGGAAACACCATATATTTT.

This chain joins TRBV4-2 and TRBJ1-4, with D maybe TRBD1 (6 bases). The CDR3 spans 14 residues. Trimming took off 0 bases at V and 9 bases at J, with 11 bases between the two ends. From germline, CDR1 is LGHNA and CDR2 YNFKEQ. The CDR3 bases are TGTGCCAGCAGCCAAGATAGGGGGAAGAAAAAACTGTTTTTT. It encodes CASSQDRGKKKLFF.

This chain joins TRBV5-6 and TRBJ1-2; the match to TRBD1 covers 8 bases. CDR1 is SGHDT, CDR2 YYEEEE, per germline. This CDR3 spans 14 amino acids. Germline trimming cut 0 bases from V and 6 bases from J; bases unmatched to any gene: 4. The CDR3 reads CASSLVAGGDGYTF. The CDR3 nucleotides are TGTGCCAGCAGCTTGGTGGCAGGGGGCGATGGCTACACCTTC.

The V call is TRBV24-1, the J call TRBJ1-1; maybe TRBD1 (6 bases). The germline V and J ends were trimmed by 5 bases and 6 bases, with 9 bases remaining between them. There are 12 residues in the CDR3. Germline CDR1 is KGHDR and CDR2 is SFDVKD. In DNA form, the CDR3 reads TGTGCCACCAGTGGCGGGGGGCCTGAAGCTTTCTTT. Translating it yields CATSGGGPEAFF.

CDR3 in amino acids: CASSWLAGANTGELFF. The CDR3 DNA is TGCGCCAGCAGCTGGCTAGCGGGGGCGAACACCGGGGAGCTGTTTTTT. The chain has TRBV5-1 and TRBJ2-2; 10 positions agree with TRBD2. With 3 bases clipped from V and 0 bases from J, the junction kept 2 bases outside the gene matches. Per the germline V gene, CDR1 is SGHRS and CDR2 is YFSETQ. The CDR3 has 16 residues.

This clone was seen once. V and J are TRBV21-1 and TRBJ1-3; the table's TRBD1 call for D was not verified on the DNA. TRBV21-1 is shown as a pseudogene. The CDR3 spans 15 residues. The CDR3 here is CASSPTAISGNTIYF. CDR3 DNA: TGTGCCAGCAGCCCGACAGCCATCTCTGGAAACACCATATATTTT.

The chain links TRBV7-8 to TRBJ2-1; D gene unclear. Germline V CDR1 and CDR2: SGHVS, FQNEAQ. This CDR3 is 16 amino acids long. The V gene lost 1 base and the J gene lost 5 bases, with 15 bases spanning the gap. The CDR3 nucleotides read TGTGCCAGCAGCTTAGTTTTTCAAACCGGAGACAATGAGCAGTTCTTC. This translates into CASSLVFQTGDNEQFF.

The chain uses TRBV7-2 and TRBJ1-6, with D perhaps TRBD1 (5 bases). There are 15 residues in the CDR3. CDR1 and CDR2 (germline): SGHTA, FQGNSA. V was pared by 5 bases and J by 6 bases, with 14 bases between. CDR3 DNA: TGTGCCAGCAGCCCCTCGGGACTTAGTAATTCACCCCTCCACTTT. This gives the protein CASSPSGLSNSPLHF.

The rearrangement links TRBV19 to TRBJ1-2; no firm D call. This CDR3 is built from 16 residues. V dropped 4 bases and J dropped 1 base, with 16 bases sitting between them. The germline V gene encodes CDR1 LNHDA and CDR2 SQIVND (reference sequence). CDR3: CASSTNYPRINYGYTF. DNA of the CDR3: TGTGCCAGTAGTACTAATTACCCTCGCATTAACTATGGCTACACCTTC.

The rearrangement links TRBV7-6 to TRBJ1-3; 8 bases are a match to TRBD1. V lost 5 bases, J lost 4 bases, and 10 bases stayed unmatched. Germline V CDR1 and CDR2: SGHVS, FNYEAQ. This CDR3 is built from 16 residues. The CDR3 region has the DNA TGTGCCAGCAGCCAGAGGGGACAGGTCACAGGAAACACCATATATTTT. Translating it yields CASSQRGQVTGNTIYF. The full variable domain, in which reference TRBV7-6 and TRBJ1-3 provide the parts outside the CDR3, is GAGVSQSPRYKVTKRGQDVALRCDPISGHVSLYWYRQALGQGPEFLTYFNYEAQQDKSGLPNDRFSAERPEGSISTLTIQRTEQRDSAMYRCASSQRGQVTGNTIYFGEGSWLTVV.